The 31 T cell receptor beta chains reported below all come from one sample, sequenced in a study of T cells in Graves' hyperthyroidism and ophthalmopathy (dated by TCRdb to the late 2010s). Libraries were prepared through multiplex PCR. Data came from an Illumina HiSeq 2000. The TCR beta CDR3 regions were amplified from RNA transcripts. The TCR CDR3 was subjected to a first round of RT-PCR using the HTBI primer set and the Qiagen OneStep RT-PCR kit. The public reads were reprocessed in TCRdb via fastp at Q25 and MiXCR, keeping in-frame beta chains. All rows with the same CDR3 protein become a single entry with the most common DNA and genes. This sample holds hundreds of thousands of distinct CDR3 sequences; 16% were observed only once. The ten largest clones take up less than 4.5% of the sample. The sample consisted of blood. These receptors all stem from a woman aged 25-40 years with Graves' hyperthyroidism.

This clonotype turned up a few times. The V call is TRBV29-1, the J call TRBJ2-2; the match to TRBD2 covers 10 bases. After removal of 3 bases from V and 9 bases from J, the junction contained 7 bases not matched to a gene. Germline values: CDR1 SQVTM, CDR2 ANQGSEA. The length of the CDR3 is 14 residues. For the CDR3, the DNA is TGCAGCGTTGAGCTAGCGGGAGTGAACAGGGAGCTGTTTTTT. As protein: CSVELAGVNRELFF.

This clonotype was recorded a few times. The CDR3 here is CASSLGGGGKLFF. DNA for the CDR3: TGTGCCAGCAGCTTAGGAGGGGGGGGAAAACTGTTTTTT. This sequence joins TRBV11-2 and TRBJ1-4, with D possibly being TRBD1 (6 bases). Germline assignment: CDR1 SGHAT and CDR2 FQNNGV. V was clipped by 1 base and J by 10 bases, with 10 bases between them. There are 13 residues in the CDR3.

There are many counts of this clonotype. The gene calls are TRBV7-6 and TRBJ1-5; D not certain. The V and J ends lost 3 bases and 5 bases respectively, with 8 bases between them. In germline, CDR1 is SGHVS, CDR2 FNYEAQ. The CDR3 is made up of 13 amino acids. The CDR3 nucleotides read TGTGCCAGCAGCTTCTCCGACTATCAGCCCCAGCATTTT. Amino acids: CASSFSDYQPQHF.

The chain links TRBV28 to TRBJ1-6; D remains ambiguous. Germline V gives CDR1 MDHEN, CDR2 SYDVKM. The CDR3 sequence is 12 residues long. With 5 bases removed from V and 7 bases from J, the gap between germline ends came to 6 bases. The CDR3 spells CASSRRNSPLHF. The CDR3 bases are TGTGCCAGCAGTCGGAGGAATTCACCCCTCCACTTT.

This clonotype was observed many times. The CDR3 DNA reads as TGTGCCAGCAGGGGAGTGAACACTGAAGCTTTCTTT. It codes for CASRGVNTEAFF. This sequence joins TRBV5-5 and TRBJ1-1; D is unresolved. Germline CDR1 reads SGHKS; CDR2 reads YYEKEE (reference sequence). The ends were cut back, 5 bases at V and 0 bases at J, with 5 bases in the middle. The CDR3 spans 12 residues.

In its sample, this clonotype was seen many times. The rearrangement uses TRBV5-1 and TRBJ1-4; 7 bases agree with TRBD1. CDR1 and CDR2 (germline): SGHRS, YFSETQ. V dropped 4 bases and J dropped 3; count of bases not matched to a gene: 3. CDR3 size: 14 residues. The CDR3 loop reads CASSRQGPNEKLFF. The CDR3 DNA follows: TGCGCCAGCAGCCGACAGGGACCTAATGAAAAACTGTTTTTT.

This clonotype has just a few counts. This chain uses TRBV27 with TRBJ2-6; D remains unclear. The CDR3 has 20 residues. Germline loops: CDR1 MNHEY, CDR2 SMNVEV (reference sequence). V was pared by 1 base and J by 0 bases, with 19 bases between. CDR3 sequence: CASSLWADSLASSGANVLTF. The CDR3 DNA reads as TGTGCCAGCAGTTTATGGGCCGACTCTTTAGCTAGCTCTGGGGCCAACGTCCTGACTTTC.

This clonotype was seen a few times. This CDR3 reads CASSLVATGSYEQYF. CDR3 nucleotides: TGCGCCAGCAGCTTGGTAGCGACAGGATCCTACGAGCAGTACTTC. The chain combines TRBV5-1 with TRBJ2-7, with D perhaps matching TRBD1 (6 bases). CDR3 length: 15 residues. V was cut by 0 bases and J by 1 base, with 11 bases left in between. CDR1 SGHRS and CDR2 YFSETQ come from the germline V gene. Complete variable domain (other parts from reference TRBV5-1 and TRBJ2-7): KAGVTQTPRYLIKTRGQQVTLSCSPISGHRSVSWYQQTPGQGLQFLFEYFSETQRNKGNFPGRFSGRQFSNSRSEMNVSTLELGDSALYLCASSLVATGSYEQYFGPGTRLTVT.

This clonotype came up many times. The chain is built from TRBV7-2 and TRBJ2-1; TRBD2 is a possible D gene (6 bases). The CDR3 has 17 residues. V lost 2 bases, J lost 2 bases, and 16 bases lay in between. Germline assignment: CDR1 SGHTA and CDR2 FQGNSA. The CDR3 is CASSLLFSGGTYNEQFF. CDR3 nucleotide sequence: TGTGCCAGCAGCTTACTGTTCAGCGGAGGGACCTACAATGAGCAGTTCTTC.

This clonotype was seen more than once but under ten times. V and J are TRBV9 and TRBJ2-2, with D perhaps being TRBD1 or TRBD2 (5 bases each). Trimming took 4 bases from V and 0 from J, leaving 13 bases between them. This CDR3 has 16 amino acids. Germline loops: CDR1 SGDLS, CDR2 YYNGEE. CDR3 loop: CASSPPGTPNTGELFF. DNA for the CDR3: TGTGCCAGCAGCCCACCCGGGACCCCGAACACCGGGGAGCTGTTTTTT. Using reference TRBV9 and TRBJ2-2 for the parts outside the CDR3, the full variable domain is DSGVTQTPKHLITATGQRVTLRCSPRSGDLSVYWYQQSLDQGLQFLIQYYNGEERAKGNILERFSAQQFPDLHSELNLSSLELGDSALYFCASSPPGTPNTGELFFGEGSRLTVL.

Worth noting for this clonotype: One end of the junction fails to match germline, which may point to a read error. V gene TRBV7-9 combines with J gene TRBJ2-7; perhaps D is TRBD1 or TRBD2 (5 bases each). Germline V gene lookup returns CDR1 SEHNR and CDR2 FQNEAQ (reference sequence). There are 14 residues in the CDR3. The CDR3 sequence is CANSPLEGTYEQYF. In DNA, the CDR3 is TGTGCCAACAGCCCCCTAGAGGGGACCTACGAGCAGTACTTC.

This clonotype showed up many times. The V gene is TRBV12-5, the J gene TRBJ2-3; D ambiguous. The CDR3 extends over 15 amino acids. The V gene lost 1 base and the J gene lost 2 bases, with 10 bases spanning the gap. Germline assignment: CDR1 LGHNT and CDR2 FRNRAP. CDR3: CASGLGQPVTDTQYF. CDR3 nucleotides: TGTGCTAGTGGTTTGGGGCAACCCGTCACAGATACGCAGTATTTT. The full variable domain, in which reference TRBV12-5 and TRBJ2-3 provide the parts outside the CDR3, is DARVTQTPRHKVTEMGQEVTMRCQPILGHNTVFWYRQTMMQGLELLAYFRNRAPLDDSGMPKDRFSAEMPDATLATLKIQPSEPRDSAVYFCASGLGQPVTDTQYFGPGTRLTVL.

Many counts were recorded for this clonotype. In DNA form, the CDR3 reads TGTGCCAGCAGCCCGCTCGGGGAAGCGGTCGGGGAGCTGTTTTTT. This gives the protein CASSPLGEAVGELFF. The chain combines TRBV11-2 with TRBJ2-2, with TRBD2 as a possible D gene (5 bases). This CDR3 has 15 amino acids. V was cut by 5 bases and J by 7 bases, with 17 bases left in between. Germline loops: CDR1 SGHAT, CDR2 FQNNGV.

This clonotype has ten or more counts. The J gene is TRBJ2-1, the V gene TRBV2; maybe TRBD2 (5 bases). V gave up 8 bases and J gave up 3 bases, with 14 bases separating them. This CDR3 contains 14 residues. From germline, CDR1 is SNHLY and CDR2 FYNNEI. The CDR3 nucleotides are TGTGCCAGCGGACTCTCCAAAATCTACAATGAGCAGTTCTTC. Translation: CASGLSKIYNEQFF. The variable domain in full, with the rest retrieved from reference TRBV2 and TRBJ2-1, is EPEVTQTPSHQVTQMGQEVILRCVPISNHLYFYWYRQILGQKVEFLVSFYNNEISEKSEIFDDQFSVERPDGSNFTLKIRSTKLEDSAMYFCASGLSKIYNEQFFGPGTRLTVL.

The chain has TRBV7-8 and TRBJ1-1; no reliable D call. Germline V gives CDR1 SGHVS, CDR2 FQNEAQ. Trimming took off 0 bases at V and 5 bases at J, with 10 bases between the two ends. This CDR3 is built from 14 residues. CDR3 nucleotides: TGTGCCAGCAGCTTAGCGCAGGATTCGACTGAAGCTTTCTTT. Translated: CASSLAQDSTEAFF.

V and J are TRBV12-3 or TRBV12-4 and TRBJ1-5; perhaps TRBD1 as D (5 bases). The CDR3 has 16 amino acids. V shed 7 bases and J shed 7 bases, with 23 bases lying between them. The CDR3 loop is CASTSAGGGGWQPQHF. In DNA form, the CDR3 reads TGTGCCAGCACCTCAGCGGGGGGGGGGGGATGGCAGCCCCAGCATTTT.

V and J are TRBV4-2 and TRBJ2-1; D gene unclear. CDR1 is LGHNA and CDR2 is YNFKEQ in the germline V gene. Trimming shortened V by 1 base and J by 6 bases, and 7 bases separated the two germline ends. This CDR3 comprises 13 residues. The CDR3 protein is CASSQVKGNEQFF. The DNA for the CDR3 is TGTGCCAGCAGCCAAGTAAAGGGCAATGAGCAGTTCTTC.

This clonotype was picked up many times. The chain couples TRBV2 to TRBJ2-1, with D possibly TRBD2 on 6 matching bases. V shed 6 bases and J shed 0 bases, with 6 bases lying between them. Germline CDR1 and CDR2: SNHLY and FYNNEI. CDR3 length equals 13 residues. The CDR3 protein is CASSGGSYNEQFF. The CDR3, as DNA: TGTGCCAGCAGCGGGGGCTCCTACAATGAGCAGTTCTTC.

The chain links TRBV5-1 to TRBJ2-6; D unresolved. Germline V gene lookup returns CDR1 SGHRS and CDR2 YFSETQ. V was clipped by 4 bases and J by 2 bases, with 10 bases between them. The CDR3 is 15 amino acids. In DNA form, the CDR3 reads TGCGCCAGCAGCGACCGCTACGCTGGGGCCAACGTCCTGACTTTC. It codes for CASSDRYAGANVLTF.

This clonotype was picked up many times. The rearrangement joins TRBV2 to TRBJ2-5, with TRBD2 as a possible D gene (6 bases). The CDR3 spans 15 residues. Trimming removed 2 bases from V and 2 bases from J, with 12 bases in between. Germline V CDR1 and CDR2: SNHLY, FYNNEI. CDR3 in amino acids: CASSEQPSEQETQYF. CDR3 nucleotide sequence: TGTGCCAGCAGTGAACAGCCTAGCGAACAAGAGACCCAGTACTTC.

This clonotype was seen ten or more times. The CDR3 loop is CASNRGTYNEQFF. In DNA, the CDR3 is TGTGCCAGCAATAGGGGGACCTACAATGAGCAGTTCTTC. This sequence joins TRBV28 and TRBJ2-1, with D possibly matching TRBD1 (6 bases). The CDR3 extends over 13 amino acids. Germline CDR1 reads MDHEN; CDR2 reads SYDVKM. Trimming shortened V by 7 bases and J by 2 bases, and 9 bases separated the two germline ends.

This clonotype was seen a handful of times. The CDR3 bases are TGTGCCAGCATGGATCTTACTGCGCAAGAGACCCAGTACTTC. Its translation: CASMDLTAQETQYF. V gene TRBV27 combines with J gene TRBJ2-5; no clear D gene. V lost 7 bases to trimming and J lost 2 bases, with 14 bases between them. From germline, CDR1 is MNHEY and CDR2 SMNVEV (reference sequence). The CDR3 is 14 amino acids.

This clonotype appeared many times. This chain joins TRBV7-2 and TRBJ1-2, with TRBD1 matching over 7 bases. CDR1 is SGHTA, CDR2 FQGNSA, per germline. The CDR3 extends over 14 amino acids. V shed 5 bases and J 8 bases; nucleotides not matched to a gene: 11. CDR3 bases: TGTGCCAGCAGCCAAATAGGGGGCCGTGGGGGCTACACCTTC. It translates to CASSQIGGRGGYTF.

This clonotype occurred many times. The V call is TRBV3-1, the J call TRBJ2-7, with 7 bases aligning to TRBD2. V lost 8 bases to trimming and J lost 4 bases; unmatched junction nucleotides: 8. Germline V gives CDR1 LGHDT, CDR2 YNNKEL (reference sequence). The CDR3 contains 13 residues. CDR3 bases: TGTGCCAGCGGTCCCGGGGGGATATACGAGCAGTACTTC. Protein product: CASGPGGIYEQYF.

The table lists this clonotype with many counts. The V and J genes are TRBV5-8 and TRBJ1-1, with D possibly being TRBD1 (5 bases). Germline CDR1 is SGHTS and CDR2 is YDEGEE. CDR3 length equals 15 residues. V lost 0 bases and J 3 bases, leaving 12 bases between the germline ends. CDR3 in DNA: TGTGCCAGCAGCTTGGCCGTTCAGGGTGACACTGAAGCTTTCTTT. This sequence encodes CASSLAVQGDTEAFF. Drawing the rest from reference TRBV5-8 and TRBJ1-1, the complete variable domain is EAGVTQSPTHLIKTRGQQATLRCSPISGHTSVYWYQQALGLGLQFLLWYDEGEERNRGNFPPRFSGRQFPNYSSELNVNALELEDSALYLCASSLAVQGDTEAFFGQGTRLTVV.

This clonotype was recorded many times. The chain uses TRBV5-8 and TRBJ2-3; weak D call: TRBD1 (6 bases). The length of the CDR3 is 15 residues. V gave up 4 bases and J gave up 3 bases, with 15 bases separating them. From germline, CDR1 is SGHTS and CDR2 YDEGEE. The CDR3 is CASSVNRAGTDTQYF. CDR3 in DNA: TGTGCCAGCAGCGTTAACAGGGCTGGGACAGATACGCAGTATTTT. The full variable domain, in which reference TRBV5-8 and TRBJ2-3 provide the parts outside the CDR3, is EAGVTQSPTHLIKTRGQQATLRCSPISGHTSVYWYQQALGLGLQFLLWYDEGEERNRGNFPPRFSGRQFPNYSSELNVNALELEDSALYLCASSVNRAGTDTQYFGPGTRLTVL.

This clonotype was detected ten times or more. This chain connects TRBV12-3 or TRBV12-4 to TRBJ2-1; TRBD2 matches at 9 bases. This CDR3 comprises 12 residues. The trim removed 6 bases at V and 14 bases at J, leaving 8 bases unmatched. CDR3 protein: CASSPDSGSKFF. CDR3 bases: TGTGCCAGCAGCCCCGATAGCGGGAGTAAGTTCTTC.

The chain has TRBV5-1 and TRBJ2-3; D gene unclear. V was cut by 5 bases and J by 1 base, with 11 bases left in between. The CDR3 length is 14 residues. Per germline, CDR1 SGHRS and CDR2 YFSETQ. The CDR3 DNA is TGCGCCAGCAGATCTGAGGTCGGCACAGATACGCAGTATTTT. Translating it yields CASRSEVGTDTQYF.

Concerning this clonotype itself: A much larger clone sits a single nucleotide away, making a read error possible. Here the CDR3 DNA reads TGTGCCATCAGTGGGTCGGTCCAGGACTACCCCGGGGACGAGCAGTACTTC. It yields the protein CAISGSVQDYPGDEQYF. The chain employs TRBV10-3 and TRBJ2-7, with a tentative D call TRBD2 (6 bases). Looked up from germline, CDR1 is ENHRY and CDR2 is SYGVKD. The V end was cut by 4 bases, the J end by 5 bases, with 24 bases between. The CDR3 spans 17 residues.

In this sample, this clonotype turned up many times. This chain uses TRBV12-3 or TRBV12-4 with TRBJ2-6; D gene unclear. This CDR3 is built from 17 residues. The V and J ends lost 1 base and 4 bases respectively, with 14 bases between them. This chain's CDR3 is CASSLVRRGDGANVLTF. DNA of the CDR3: TGTGCCAGCAGTTTAGTTAGGAGAGGCGACGGGGCCAACGTCCTGACTTTC.

This chain uses TRBV28 with TRBJ1-2; TRBD1 agrees at 10 bases. This CDR3 is built from 13 residues. The junction had 7 bases not matched to a gene; V was cut back by 7 bases and J by 8 bases. Germline V lookup: CDR1 MDHEN, CDR2 SYDVKM. CDR3: CASTGQGVGGYTF. The CDR3, as DNA: TGTGCCAGCACCGGACAGGGGGTAGGGGGCTACACCTTC.